These 22 T cell receptor beta chains came from one sample sequenced in a study of cytomegalovirus exposure and HLA in healthy donors. The PCR had 60 Vbeta and 13 Jbeta primers. Here immunoSEQ multiplex PCR was the method, and the copy in TCRdb shows in-frame clones only, minus some. The profile shows about 64,000 clones, approximately 58% of them singletons. Material: PBMCs. These receptors all come from a woman aged 45 to 65 in good health and CMV-seronegative.

The chain recombines TRBV4-3 with TRBJ1-2; TRBD1 matches at 9 bases. After removal of 1 base from V and 8 bases from J, the junction contained 5 bases not matched to a gene. The CDR3 loop spans 14 amino acids. CDR1 is LGHNA, CDR2 YSLEER, per germline. The CDR3 is CASSQGTGAPGYTF. CDR3 in DNA: TGCGCCAGCAGCCAAGGGACAGGGGCGCCCGGCTACACCTTC.

In this sample, this clone turned up a few times. The V gene is TRBV2, the J gene TRBJ1-5, with D possibly TRBD1 on 5 matching bases. This CDR3 has 14 residues. Germline V gene sequence: CDR1 SNHLY, CDR2 FYNNEI. The V and J ends lost 3 bases and 5 bases respectively, with 11 bases between them. The CDR3 loop reads CASSERTFDQPQHF. The CDR3 nucleotides read TGTGCCAGCAGTGAGAGGACATTTGATCAGCCCCAGCATTTT.

The rearrangement uses TRBV4-3 and TRBJ2-1; 8 bases align to TRBD2. This CDR3 is built from 18 residues. Germline lookup yields CDR1 LGHNA and CDR2 YSLEER. The junction had 12 bases not matched to a gene; V was cut back by 4 bases and J by 1 base. CDR3 in DNA: TGCGCCAGCAGCCCCTTAACGGGAGGGCCCTCATCCTACAATGAGCAGTTCTTC. Translation gives CASSPLTGGPSSYNEQFF.

The sample holds a few counts of this clone. The chain recombines TRBV28 with TRBJ2-1; 8 bases align to TRBD2. The CDR3 has 15 residues. J lost 4 bases, V lost 6 bases, and 8 bases had no gene match. In germline, CDR1 is MDHEN, CDR2 SYDVKM. This CDR3 reads CASSLGGDEYNEQFF. As DNA, the CDR3 is TGTGCCAGCAGCCTCGGGGGGGATGAGTACAATGAGCAGTTCTTC. Full variable domain (outside the CDR3, taken from reference TRBV28 and TRBJ2-1): DVKVTQSSRYLVKRTGEKVFLECVQDMDHENMFWYRQDPGLGLRLIYFSYDVKMKEKGDIPEGYSVSREKKERFSLILESASTNQTSMYLCASSLGGDEYNEQFFGPGTRLTVL.

V usage is TRBV2 and J usage is TRBJ2-5; perhaps TRBD2 as D (5 bases). This CDR3 region has 13 residues. Germline CDR1 reads SNHLY; CDR2 reads FYNNEI. Trimming stripped 8 bases from V and 3 bases from J, with 13 bases between. DNA for the CDR3: TGTGCCAGCCGAGCTGACGGGAAAGAGACCCAGTACTTC. It encodes CASRADGKETQYF.

As for this clone: A read error may account for a junction end that differs from germline. The genes are TRBV11-2 and TRBJ2-7; 12 nucleotides line up with TRBD1. Germline V CDR1 and CDR2: SGHAT, FQNNGV. The CDR3 consists of 16 residues. CDR3 sequence reads: CTSSLWGGTGGHEQYF. The CDR3 DNA sequence: TGTACCAGCAGCTTATGGGGGGGGACAGGGGGCCACGAGCAGTACTTC.

The chain employs TRBV12-5 and TRBJ1-4; tentatively, D is TRBD1 (5 bases). CDR3 size: 17 residues. Trimming stripped 1 base from V and 8 bases from J, with 20 bases between. Germline V CDR1 and CDR2: LGHNT, FRNRAP. The CDR3 region has the DNA TGTGCTAGTGGTTTGGACGCCCAAGGGGCGAATGAAGAAAAACTGTTTTTT. It specifies CASGLDAQGANEEKLFF.

The genes are TRBV7-9 and TRBJ2-1, with a weak D call TRBD2 (5 bases). The CDR3 length is 16 residues. The ends were cut back, 2 bases at V and 4 bases at J, with 15 bases in the middle. In germline, CDR1 is SEHNR, CDR2 FQNEAQ (reference sequence). CDR3 coding DNA: TGTGCCAGCAGCTTAAGGAGGCAGCGCCCTTACAATGAGCAGTTCTTC. Amino acids: CASSLRRQRPYNEQFF. Full variable domain (missing parts from reference TRBV7-9 and TRBJ2-1): DTGVSQNPRHKITKRGQNVTFRCDPISEHNRLYWYRQTLGQGPEFLTYFQNEAQLEKSRLLSDRFSAERPKGSFSTLEIQRTEQGDSAMYLCASSLRRQRPYNEQFFGPGTRLTVL.

This clone was seen more than once but under ten times. The chain recombines TRBV7-2 with TRBJ2-4; D is unresolved. CDR3 length: 18 amino acids. The V end was cut by 4 bases, the J end by 2 bases, with 21 bases between. The V gene's germline CDR1 is SGHTA and CDR2 FQGNSA. The CDR3 here is CASSYLVGRYIPKNIQYF. As DNA, the CDR3 is TGTGCCAGCAGCTATTTAGTGGGCAGGTACATTCCCAAAAACATTCAGTACTTC.

The V call is TRBV6-5, the J call TRBJ1-3; no reliable D call. CDR3 length: 15 residues. Germline assignment: CDR1 MNHEY and CDR2 SVGAGI. Trimming removed 4 bases at V and 6 bases at J, with 16 bases between. CDR3 DNA sequence: TGTGCCAGCAGTTTGAGTTCTACCCGAAAAAACACCATATATTTT. Translation gives CASSLSSTRKNTIYF.

This chain links TRBV7-2 with TRBJ2-2; 7 nucleotides agree with TRBD1. The germline V gene encodes CDR1 SGHTA and CDR2 FQGNSA. The CDR3 is made up of 15 amino acids. V lost 3 bases and J lost 3; bases outside the gene matches: 4. The CDR3 is CASSLTGSYTGELFF. In DNA form, the CDR3 reads TGTGCCAGCAGCTTGACAGGGTCATACACCGGGGAGCTGTTTTTT.

The chain uses TRBV5-8 and TRBJ2-7; TRBD2 is a possible D gene (6 bases). Germline V gives CDR1 SGHTS, CDR2 YDEGEE. The CDR3 runs to 12 residues. V was shortened by 4 bases and J by 5 bases, with 10 bases between the two germline ends. Here the CDR3 reads CASSLLAHEQYF. Here the CDR3 DNA reads TGTGCCAGCAGCCTACTAGCCCACGAGCAGTACTTC.

The rearrangement joins TRBV28 to TRBJ1-1; 7 bases match TRBD1. The CDR3 has 14 amino acids. V trimming: 6 bases; J trimming: 1 base; junction bases outside the gene matches: 5. Germline lookup yields CDR1 MDHEN and CDR2 SYDVKM. The CDR3 reads CASRRDSGNTEAFF. The CDR3 DNA follows: TGTGCCAGCAGACGGGACAGTGGGAACACTGAAGCTTTCTTT.

On this clone itself: The same CDR3 can be traced to other DNA sequences in this sample. The CDR3 spells CASSPQQNTEAFF. For the CDR3, the DNA is TGTGCCAGCTCACCACAGCAAAACACTGAAGCTTTCTTT. This chain connects TRBV18 to TRBJ1-1, with D unresolved. V was shortened by 1 base and J by 2 bases, with 5 bases between the two germline ends. In germline, CDR1 is KGHSH, CDR2 LQKENI. The CDR3 length is 13 residues.

The chain joins TRBV7-9 to TRBJ1-3; perhaps TRBD1 as D (5 bases). Germline-derived CDR1 and CDR2 are SEHNR and FQNEAQ (reference sequence). The V and J ends lost 5 bases and 1 base respectively, with 6 bases between them. The length of the CDR3 is 13 residues. The CDR3 here is CASSQGSGNTIYF. The CDR3 DNA follows: TGTGCCAGCAGCCAGGGTTCTGGAAACACCATATATTTT. Together with reference TRBV7-9 and TRBJ1-3, the CDR3 gives the full variable domain: DTGVSQNPRHKITKRGQNVTFRCDPISEHNRLYWYRQTLGQGPEFLTYFQNEAQLEKSRLLSDRFSAERPKGSFSTLEIQRTEQGDSAMYLCASSQGSGNTIYFGEGSWLTVV.

The CDR3 spells CAWTLPAGANSYEQYF. As DNA, the CDR3 is TGTGCCTGGACTCTTCCCGCGGGAGCCAACTCCTACGAGCAGTACTTC. The chain recombines TRBV30 with TRBJ2-7; 7 nucleotides match TRBD2. The CDR3 is 16 amino acids. V lost 4 bases to trimming and J lost 0 bases; unmatched junction nucleotides: 12. The V gene's germline CDR1 is GTSNPN and CDR2 SVGIG (reference sequence).

V usage is TRBV9 and J usage is TRBJ2-2, with D possibly being TRBD2 (5 bases). The CDR3 spans 16 residues. Per the germline V gene, CDR1 is SGDLS and CDR2 is YYNGEE. The V end was cut by 4 bases, the J end by 2 bases, with 15 bases between. This CDR3 reads CASSPRAEGNTGELFF. CDR3 nucleotide sequence: TGTGCCAGCAGCCCCCGGGCCGAGGGAAACACCGGGGAGCTGTTTTTT.

This CDR3 is CASSESSGTIYF. DNA of the CDR3: TGTGCCAGCAGTGAATCAAGCGGCACCATATATTTT. The chain carries TRBV25-1 and TRBJ1-3; D remains ambiguous. V lost 1 base and J 9 bases, leaving 7 bases between the germline ends. CDR3 size: 12 residues. Germline CDR1 is MGHDK and CDR2 is SYGVNS.

The chain links TRBV7-9 to TRBJ1-4, with D possibly matching TRBD1 (6 bases). CDR1 is SEHNR and CDR2 is FQNEAQ in the germline V gene (reference sequence). V lost 4 bases, J lost 3 bases, and 12 bases lay in between. CDR3 size: 15 residues. The CDR3 region is CASSSGQGANEKLFF. For the CDR3, the DNA is TGTGCCAGCAGCTCGGGACAAGGAGCTAATGAAAAACTGTTTTTT.

The chain is built from TRBV12-5 and TRBJ1-5; D is uncertain. There are 15 residues in the CDR3. Germline CDR1 LGHNT, CDR2 FRNRAP. V gave up 6 bases and J gave up 2 bases, with 14 bases separating them. This CDR3 reads CASGSDSHGNQPQHF. CDR3 sequence (DNA): TGTGCTAGTGGCTCTGACTCCCACGGCAATCAGCCCCAGCATTTT.

V gene TRBV6-5 combines with J gene TRBJ2-3; 7 bases align to TRBD2. The CDR3 is 11 amino acids. Germline CDR1 MNHEY, CDR2 SVGAGI. Germline trimming cut 6 bases from V and 9 bases from J; bases unmatched to any gene: 3. The chain's CDR3 is CASSHGGTQYF. The DNA of the CDR3 is TGTGCCAGCAGCCACGGGGGGACGCAGTATTTT.

There are a few counts of this clone. The rearrangement joins TRBV19 to TRBJ2-7; 7 bases align to TRBD1. This CDR3 is built from 15 residues. The V and J ends lost 5 bases and 2 bases, in that order; junction bases with no gene match: 9. Germline CDR1 is LNHDA and CDR2 is SQIVND (reference sequence). CDR3 nucleotides: TGTGCCAGTAGTCCCCGGTTGACAGGGCCCTACGAGCAGTACTTC. Translation gives CASSPRLTGPYEQYF. The full variable domain, in which reference TRBV19 and TRBJ2-7 provide the parts outside the CDR3, is DGGITQSPKYLFRKEGQNVTLSCEQNLNHDAMYWYRQDPGQGLRLIYYSQIVNDFQKGDIAEGYSVSREKKESFPLTVTSAQKNPTAFYLCASSPRLTGPYEQYFGPGTRLTVT.